These T cell receptor beta chains were read from a single sample in a study of shared clonotypes between healthy human individuals. Profiling relied on immunoSEQ multiplex PCR, and the TCRdb table lists in-frame clones only, not all of them. The profile shows approximately 1,500,000 clones, roughly 96% of them singletons. Material for sequencing was naive CD4+ T cells sorted from blood. The source is a young man in good health. The CDR3 runs from the conserved cysteine through the conserved F or W. The order of the fields is D gene, J gene, V gene, clone size, CDR3 protein, CDR3 DNA. The D gene is left open where the match is weak. Clone size is given for some rows only: seen once, a few or many times, or a class if the clone is expanded.

TRBD1 TRBJ1-2 TRBV20-1 NA CRPYRGNVF TGCAGGCCCTACAGGGGCAACGTCTTC
TRBD1 TRBJ2-7 TRBV4-1 NA CASSQDSGGSYEQYF TGCGCCAGCAGCCAAGATTCAGGGGGCTCCTACGAGCAGTACTTC
NA TRBJ2-7 TRBV6-1 NA CASRPRTPSHEQYF TGTGCCAGCAGGCCAAGGACCCCTTCCCACGAGCAGTACTTC
NA TRBJ2-3 TRBV2 NA CASFQGTKPSTDTQYF TGTGCCAGCTTCCAGGGGACAAAACCTAGCACAGATACGCAGTATTTT
NA TRBJ1-1 TRBV7-7 NA CASSRTVNTEAFF TGTGCTAGCAGCCGTACGGTGAACACTGAAGCTTTCTTT
NA TRBJ2-7 TRBV6-1 NA CASSVYEQYF TGTGCCAGCAGTGTTTACGAGCAGTACTTC
NA TRBJ2-7 TRBV9 NA CASSVASPSYEQYF TGTGCCAGCAGCGTAGCTAGCCCCTCCTACGAGCAGTACTTC
NA TRBJ2-6 TRBV7-9 NA CASSLHSGANVLTF TGTGCCAGCAGCCTCCACTCTGGGGCCAACGTCCTGACTTTC
TRBD2 TRBJ2-7 TRBV18 NA CASSRNLAGEGYEQYF TGTGCCAGCTCACGAAACCTAGCGGGAGAAGGGTACGAGCAGTACTTC
NA TRBJ2-1 TRBV5-4 NA CASSFGGSYNEQFF TGTGCCAGCAGCTTCGGAGGTTCCTACAATGAGCAGTTCTTC
NA TRBJ2-7 TRBV28 NA CASSFFYRDGISYEQYF TGTGCCAGCAGTTTCTTCTATCGGGACGGAATCTCCTACGAGCAGTACTTC
NA TRBJ2-1 TRBV11-3 NA CASSTGWDSREQFF TGTGCCAGCAGTACAGGGTGGGACTCAAGGGAGCAGTTCTTC
NA TRBJ2-3 TRBV7-9 NA CASSYDTDTQYF TGTGCCAGCAGCTACGACACAGATACGCAGTATTTT
TRBD2 TRBJ2-1 TRBV13 NA CASSSGLARSYNEQFF TGTGCCAGCAGCTCAGGACTAGCGAGATCCTACAATGAGCAGTTCTTC
TRBD1 TRBJ1-2 TRBV7-2 NA CASSLYWEGGDGYTF TGTGCCAGCAGCTTATATTGGGAAGGGGGCGATGGCTACACCTTC
NA TRBJ2-7 TRBV28 NA CASKPRYYEQYF TGTGCCAGCAAGCCGAGGTACTACGAGCAGTACTTC
NA TRBJ2-6 TRBV5-1 NA CASSLVQGSGANVLTF TGCGCCAGCAGCTTGGTGCAGGGTTCTGGGGCCAACGTCCTGACTTTC
TRBD1 TRBJ2-5 TRBV10-1 NA CASSEAGRGRETQYF TGCGCCAGCAGTGAAGCGGGCAGGGGGCGAGAGACCCAGTACTTC
NA TRBJ2-3 TRBV5-4 NA CAITRDPTDTQYF TGTGCCATCACCCGAGATCCCACAGATACGCAGTATTTT
NA TRBJ2-6 TRBV19 NA CASSMPGLGSGANVLTF TGTGCCAGTAGTATGCCGGGACTGGGCTCTGGGGCCAACGTCCTGACTTTC
NA TRBJ1-2 TRBV28 NA CASSFGLGRSYTF TGTGCCAGCAGTTTCGGTCTAGGTCGGAGCTACACCTTC
NA TRBJ2-5 TRBV5-1 NA CASSLSGRNGETQYF TGCGCCAGCAGCTTGTCAGGTCGCAACGGGGAGACCCAGTACTTC
NA TRBJ2-1 TRBV5-5 once CASSFLKGSWSWNEQFF TGTGCCAGCAGCTTTTTGAAGGGCTCTTGGTCATGGAATGAGCAGTTCTTC
NA TRBJ2-2 TRBV5-5 NA CASSFVLNTGELFF TGTGCCAGCAGCTTTGTTTTGAACACCGGGGAGCTGTTTTTT
TRBD2 TRBJ2-1 TRBV9 NA CASSPIPGLASYNEQFF TGTGCCAGCAGCCCAATCCCCGGACTAGCCTCCTACAATGAGCAGTTCTTC
NA TRBJ1-4 TRBV10-2 NA CASSEAGSWEKLFF TGCGCCAGCAGTGAGGCCGGTTCCTGGGAAAAACTGTTTTTT
TRBD2 TRBJ2-1 TRBV28 NA CASSLPGRAEQFF TGTGCCAGCAGTTTACCCGGGAGGGCTGAGCAGTTCTTC
NA TRBJ1-5 TRBV21-1 NA CASSKSKEPQHF TGTGCCAGCAGCAAAAGTAAGGAGCCCCAGCATTTT
NA TRBJ1-1 TRBV7-9 NA CASSSPNGQGRGSAEAFF TGTGCCAGCAGCTCACCCAACGGGCAGGGACGAGGTTCGGCTGAAGCTTTCTTT
TRBD2 TRBJ2-1 TRBV5-5 NA CASRGGLAGYNEQFF TGTGCCAGCAGAGGAGGACTAGCGGGTTACAATGAGCAGTTCTTC
NA TRBJ2-1 TRBV10-3 NA CAISGSSGPYNEQFF TGTGCCATCAGTGGATCAAGCGGCCCCTACAATGAGCAGTTCTTC
NA TRBJ2-3 TRBV27 NA CASSLPGTRAAHTQYF TGTGCCAGCAGTTTACCCGGGACTCGGGCGGCTCATACGCAGTATTTT
NA TRBJ1-1 TRBV6-5 NA CASKISMNTEAFF TGTGCCAGCAAGATATCGATGAACACTGAAGCTTTCTTT
NA TRBJ1-2 TRBV2 once CASSFSKRGLSGYTF TGTGCCAGCAGTTTCTCTAAAAGGGGGTTAAGTGGCTACACCTTC
NA TRBJ2-1 TRBV2 NA CASSGLPTYNEQFF TGTGCCAGCAGTGGGTTACCAACCTACAATGAGCAGTTCTTC
TRBD2 TRBJ2-5 TRBV15 NA CATSRAGGPQETQYF TGTGCCACCAGCAGAGCGGGAGGACCTCAAGAGACCCAGTACTTC
TRBD1 TRBJ1-4 TRBV28 NA CASSSFTRDSPGGELFF TGTGCCAGCAGTTCATTCACCCGGGACAGCCCAGGTGGGGAACTGTTTTTT
NA TRBJ2-7 TRBV6-5 once CASSPGGGGYNEQYF TGTGCCAGCAGCCCAGGGGGGGGAGGGTACAACGAGCAGTACTTC
TRBD2 TRBJ2-1 TRBV27 NA CASSPLAGVVSYNEQFF TGTGCCAGCAGTCCCCTGGCGGGAGTCGTCTCCTACAATGAGCAGTTCTTC
TRBD1 TRBJ1-4 TRBV29-1 NA CSVEGQLNEKLFF TGCAGCGTTGAGGGACAGTTGAATGAAAAACTGTTTTTT
NA TRBJ2-5 TRBV7-8 NA CASSGLQETETQYF TGTGCCAGCAGTGGGTTGCAGGAGACAGAGACCCAGTACTTC
NA TRBJ1-1 TRBV19 NA CASRGKNTEAFF TGTGCCAGTAGGGGAAAGAACACTGAAGCTTTCTTT
NA TRBJ1-4 TRBV15 NA CATSRDIARGTNEKLFF TGTGCCACCAGCCGGGACATCGCCCGCGGGACTAATGAAAAACTGTTTTTT
NA TRBJ2-1 TRBV2 NA CASRDRQVGPLDNEQFF TGTGCCAGCAGAGACCGACAGGTTGGGCCCCTCGACAATGAGCAGTTCTTC
TRBD2 TRBJ2-1 TRBV28 NA CASSLAQAGAYNEQFF TGTGCCAGCAGTTTAGCCCAGGCGGGAGCCTACAATGAGCAGTTCTTC
TRBD2 TRBJ2-7 TRBV9 NA CASSVGASGAYEQYF TGTGCCAGCAGCGTAGGGGCTAGCGGGGCCTACGAGCAGTACTTC
NA TRBJ2-7 TRBV20-1 once CSTLEDEQYF TGCAGTACCTTGGAGGACGAGCAGTACTTC
NA TRBJ2-6 TRBV5-1 NA CASSLEQFRGANVLTF TGCGCCAGCAGCTTGGAGCAGTTTAGGGGGGCCAACGTCCTGACTTTC
TRBD2 TRBJ2-1 TRBV5-1 NA CASSFSTSGSSYNEQFF TGCGCCAGCAGCTTTTCGACCAGCGGGAGCTCCTACAATGAGCAGTTCTTC
TRBD1 TRBJ2-2 TRBV7-8 NA CASSSTTGVTGELFF TGTGCCAGCAGCTCGACGACAGGGGTCACCGGGGAGCTGTTTTTT
TRBD1 TRBJ1-5 TRBV18 NA CASSPGQGGSANQPQHF TGTGCCAGCTCACCCGGACAGGGTGGGTCAGCTAATCAGCCCCAGCATTTT
NA TRBJ2-1 TRBV7-9 NA CASATSRTTYNEQFF TGTGCCAGCGCCACGTCGAGGACTACCTACAATGAGCAGTTCTTC
TRBD1 TRBJ2-7 TRBV19 NA CASSRGGLTFSYEQYF TGTGCCAGTAGTCGAGGGGGCCTTACTTTCTCCTACGAGCAGTACTTC
NA TRBJ1-2 TRBV6-1 NA CASSEGGGTINYGYTF TGTGCCAGCAGTGAAGGGGGCGGAACGATTAACTATGGCTACACCTTC
NA TRBJ1-1 TRBV4-2 NA CASSQVSGAGRNTEAFF TGTGCCAGCAGCCAAGTTTCGGGGGCGGGAAGGAACACTGAAGCTTTCTTT
TRBD2 TRBJ2-7 TRBV7-2 NA CASSPRLAAVYEQYF TGTGCCAGCAGCCCTCGACTAGCGGCGGTCTACGAGCAGTACTTC
TRBD1 TRBJ1-3 TRBV18 NA CASSPTGGSGNTIYF TGTGCCAGCTCACCGACAGGGGGTTCTGGAAACACCATATATTTT